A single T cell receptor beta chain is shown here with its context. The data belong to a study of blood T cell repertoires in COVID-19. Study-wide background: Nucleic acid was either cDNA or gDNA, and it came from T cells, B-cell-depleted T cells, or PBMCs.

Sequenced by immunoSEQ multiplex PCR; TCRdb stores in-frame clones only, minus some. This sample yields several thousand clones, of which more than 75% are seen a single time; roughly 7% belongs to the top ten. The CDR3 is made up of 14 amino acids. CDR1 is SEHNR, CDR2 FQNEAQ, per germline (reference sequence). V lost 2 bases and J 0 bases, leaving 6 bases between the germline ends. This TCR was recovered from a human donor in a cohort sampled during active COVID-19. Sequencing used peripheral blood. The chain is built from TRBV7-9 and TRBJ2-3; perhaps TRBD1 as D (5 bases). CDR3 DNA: TGTGCCAGCAGCTTACAGGGTAGCACAGATACGCAGTATTTT. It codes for CASSLQGSTDTQYF.